A single sample is the source of the 3 T cell receptor beta chains below, sequenced in a study of blood T cell repertoires in COVID-19. The table came from immunoSEQ multiplex PCR; TCRdb's copy has only in-frame clones and leaves some out. The sample carries some 380,000 clones, nearly 90% recorded once. The sequenced material came from PBMCs or T cells enriched from blood (not recorded which). Receptors originate from a woman aged 35 to 49 with acute COVID-19.

The sample holds a few counts of this clone. The genes are TRBV5-1 and TRBJ1-6; 8 bases line up with TRBD1. After removal of 0 bases from V and 6 bases from J, the junction contained 2 bases not matched to a gene. CDR1 is SGHRS, CDR2 YFSETQ, per germline. The length of the CDR3 is 15 residues. The CDR3 bases are TGCGCCAGCAGCTTGGGACAGGGGATTAATTCACCCCTCCACTTT. Residues: CASSLGQGINSPLHF.

This chain joins TRBV19 and TRBJ1-2, with 11 bases lining up with TRBD1. V lost 6 bases, J lost 6 bases, and 0 bases stayed unmatched. The CDR3 length is 12 residues. Germline V gene data show CDR1 as LNHDA and CDR2 as SQIVND (reference sequence). The CDR3 here is CASRDRGHGYTF. In DNA form, the CDR3 reads TGTGCCAGTAGGGACAGGGGGCATGGCTACACCTTC.

V usage is TRBV9 and J usage is TRBJ2-7; 9 nucleotides line up with TRBD2. V trimming: 0 bases; J trimming: 7 bases; junction bases outside the gene matches: 5. Germline V lookup: CDR1 SGDLS, CDR2 YYNGEE. This CDR3 region has 14 residues. CDR3 loop: CASSVEAGGWEQYF. DNA for the CDR3: TGTGCCAGCAGCGTAGAAGCGGGGGGTTGGGAGCAGTACTTC.